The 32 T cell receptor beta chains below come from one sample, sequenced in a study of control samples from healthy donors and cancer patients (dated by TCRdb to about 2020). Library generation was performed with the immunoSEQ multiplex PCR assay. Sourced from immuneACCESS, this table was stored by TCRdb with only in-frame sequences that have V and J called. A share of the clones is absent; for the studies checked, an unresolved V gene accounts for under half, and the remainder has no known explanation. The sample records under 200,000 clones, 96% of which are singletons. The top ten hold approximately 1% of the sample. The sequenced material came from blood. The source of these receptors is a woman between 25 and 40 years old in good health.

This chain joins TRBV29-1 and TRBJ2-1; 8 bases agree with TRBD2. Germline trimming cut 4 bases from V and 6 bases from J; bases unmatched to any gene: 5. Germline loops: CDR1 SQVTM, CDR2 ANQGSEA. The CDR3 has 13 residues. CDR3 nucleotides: TGCAGCGTTGTTGGCGGGGGGCTCAATGAGCAGTTCTTC. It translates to CSVVGGGLNEQFF.

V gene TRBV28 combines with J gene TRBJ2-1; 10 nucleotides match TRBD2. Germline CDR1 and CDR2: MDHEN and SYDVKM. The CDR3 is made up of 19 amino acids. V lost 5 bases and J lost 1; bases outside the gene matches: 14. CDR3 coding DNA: TGTGCCAGCAGTCCTAAAGGGCTAGCGGGAGCGATGTCCTACAATGAGCAGTTCTTC. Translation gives CASSPKGLAGAMSYNEQFF.

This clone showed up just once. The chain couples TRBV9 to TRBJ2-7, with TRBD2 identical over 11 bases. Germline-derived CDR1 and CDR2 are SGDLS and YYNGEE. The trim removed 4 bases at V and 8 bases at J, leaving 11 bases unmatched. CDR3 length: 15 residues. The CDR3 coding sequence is TGTGCCAGCAGCCCCCTAGCGGGAGGCCACGTCAAGCAGTACTTC. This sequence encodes CASSPLAGGHVKQYF.

The CDR3 region has the DNA TGTGCCAGCAGTTTAACAGGGGGCTCCTATGGCTACACCTTC. It specifies CASSLTGGSYGYTF. The chain has TRBV28 and TRBJ1-2; TRBD1 matches 9 bases. CDR1 MDHEN and CDR2 SYDVKM come from the germline V gene. V lost 2 bases, J lost 4 bases, and 2 bases stayed unmatched. CDR3 length: 14 amino acids.

The CDR3 reads CASRNRPDEQFF. The CDR3 bases are TGTGCCAGCAGGAACCGACCGGATGAGCAGTTCTTC. V is TRBV6-5 and J is TRBJ2-1; D is ambiguous. This CDR3 region has 12 residues. Germline CDR1 MNHEY, CDR2 SVGAGI. V shed 6 bases and J shed 8 bases, with 11 bases lying between them.

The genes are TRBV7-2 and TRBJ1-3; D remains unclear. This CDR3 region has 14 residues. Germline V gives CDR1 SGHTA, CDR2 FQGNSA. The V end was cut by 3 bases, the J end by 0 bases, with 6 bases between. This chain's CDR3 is CASSFGGSGNTIYF. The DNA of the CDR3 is TGTGCCAGCAGCTTTGGCGGCTCTGGAAACACCATATATTTT.

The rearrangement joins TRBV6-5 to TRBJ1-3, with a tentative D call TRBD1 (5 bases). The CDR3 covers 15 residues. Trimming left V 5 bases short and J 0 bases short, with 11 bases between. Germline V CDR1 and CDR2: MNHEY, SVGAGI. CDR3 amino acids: CASSRQPSSGNTIYF. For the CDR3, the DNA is TGTGCCAGCAGTCGACAGCCATCCTCTGGAAACACCATATATTTT.

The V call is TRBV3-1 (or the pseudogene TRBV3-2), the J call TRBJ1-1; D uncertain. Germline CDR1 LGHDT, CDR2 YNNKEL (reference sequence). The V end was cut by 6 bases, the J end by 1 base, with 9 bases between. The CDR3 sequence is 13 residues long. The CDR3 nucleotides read TGTGCCAGCAGGCAAACGTGGAACACTGAAGCTTTCTTT. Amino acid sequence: CASRQTWNTEAFF.

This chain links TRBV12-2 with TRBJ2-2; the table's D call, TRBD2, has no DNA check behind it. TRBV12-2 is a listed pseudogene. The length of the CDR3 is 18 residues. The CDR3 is CASRLEGGCYANTGELFF. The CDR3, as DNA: TGTGCAAGTCGCTTAGAGGGGGGGTGCTACGCGAACACCGGGGAGCTGTTTTTT.

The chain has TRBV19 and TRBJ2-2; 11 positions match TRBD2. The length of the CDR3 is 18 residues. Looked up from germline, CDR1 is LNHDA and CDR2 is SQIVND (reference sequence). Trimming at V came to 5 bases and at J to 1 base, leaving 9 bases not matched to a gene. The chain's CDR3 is CASSHRILAGGNTGELFF. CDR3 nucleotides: TGTGCCAGTAGTCACCGCATTCTAGCGGGGGGGAACACCGGGGAGCTGTTTTTT.

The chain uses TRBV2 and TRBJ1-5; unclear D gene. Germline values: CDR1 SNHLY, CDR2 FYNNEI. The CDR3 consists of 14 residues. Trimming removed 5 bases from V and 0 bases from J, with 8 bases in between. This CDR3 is CASSTGNSNQPQHF. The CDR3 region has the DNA TGTGCCAGCAGTACGGGGAATAGCAATCAGCCCCAGCATTTT.

In DNA form, the CDR3 reads TGTGCCAGCAGCCCTACCTTGGGTCCCTATGGCTACACCTTC. This translates into CASSPTLGPYGYTF. The chain combines TRBV7-6 with TRBJ1-2; no firm D call. Germline V gene data show CDR1 as SGHVS and CDR2 as FNYEAQ. V lost 5 bases, J lost 4 bases, and 14 bases lay in between. CDR3 length: 14 residues. The variable domain in full, with the rest retrieved from reference TRBV7-6 and TRBJ1-2, is GAGVSQSPRYKVTKRGQDVALRCDPISGHVSLYWYRQALGQGPEFLTYFNYEAQQDKSGLPNDRFSAERPEGSISTLTIQRTEQRDSAMYRCASSPTLGPYGYTFGSGTRLTVV.

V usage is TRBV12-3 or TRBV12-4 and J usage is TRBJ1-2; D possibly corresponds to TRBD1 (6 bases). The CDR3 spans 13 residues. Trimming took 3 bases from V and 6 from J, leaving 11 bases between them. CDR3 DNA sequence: TGTGCCAGCAGTTTGGACAGCAAGGATGGCTACACCTTC. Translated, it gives CASSLDSKDGYTF.

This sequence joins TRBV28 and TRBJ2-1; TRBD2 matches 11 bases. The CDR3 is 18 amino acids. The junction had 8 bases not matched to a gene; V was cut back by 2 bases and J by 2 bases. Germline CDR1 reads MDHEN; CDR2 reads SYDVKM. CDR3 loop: CASSLVAGGPQAYNEQFF. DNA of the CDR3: TGTGCCAGCAGTTTAGTAGCGGGAGGGCCTCAAGCCTACAATGAGCAGTTCTTC.

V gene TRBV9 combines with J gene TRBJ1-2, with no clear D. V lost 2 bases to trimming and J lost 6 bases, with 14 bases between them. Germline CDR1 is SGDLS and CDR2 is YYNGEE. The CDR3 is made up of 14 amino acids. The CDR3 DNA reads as TGTGCCAGCAGCGTTGGCAGGATGCTCGATGGCTACACCTTC. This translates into CASSVGRMLDGYTF.

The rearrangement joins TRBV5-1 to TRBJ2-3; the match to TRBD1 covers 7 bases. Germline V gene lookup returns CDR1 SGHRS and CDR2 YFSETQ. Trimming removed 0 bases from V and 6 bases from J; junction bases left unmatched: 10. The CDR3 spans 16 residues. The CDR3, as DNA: TGCGCCAGCAGCTTGGTTGGGGACAGTAGGAGGGATACGCAGTATTTT. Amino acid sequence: CASSLVGDSRRDTQYF.

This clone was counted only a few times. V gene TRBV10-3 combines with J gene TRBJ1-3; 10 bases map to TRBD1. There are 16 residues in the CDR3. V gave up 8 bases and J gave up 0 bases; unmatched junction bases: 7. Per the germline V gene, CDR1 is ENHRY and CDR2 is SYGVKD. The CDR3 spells CAISSGQGPSGNTIYF. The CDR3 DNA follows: TGTGCCATCTCTTCGGGACAGGGGCCCTCTGGAAACACCATATATTTT.

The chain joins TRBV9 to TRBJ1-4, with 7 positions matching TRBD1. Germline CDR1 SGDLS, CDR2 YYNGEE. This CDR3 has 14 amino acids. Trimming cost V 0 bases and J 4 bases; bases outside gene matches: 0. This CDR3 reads CASSVGTGNEKLFF. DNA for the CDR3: TGTGCCAGCAGCGTAGGGACAGGTAATGAAAAACTGTTTTTT.

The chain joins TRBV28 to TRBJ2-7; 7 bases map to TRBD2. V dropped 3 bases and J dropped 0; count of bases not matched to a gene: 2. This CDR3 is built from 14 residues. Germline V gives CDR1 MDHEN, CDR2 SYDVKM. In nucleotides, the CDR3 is TGTGCCAGCAGTTTTGGGGGGGTCTCCTACGAGCAGTACTTC. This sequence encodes CASSFGGVSYEQYF.

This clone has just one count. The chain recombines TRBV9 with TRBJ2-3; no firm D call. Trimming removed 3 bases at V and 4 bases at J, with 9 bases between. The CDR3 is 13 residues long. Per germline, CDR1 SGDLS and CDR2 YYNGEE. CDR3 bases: TGTGCCAGCAGCGCGGGTTCCTCAGATACGCAGTATTTT. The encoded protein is CASSAGSSDTQYF.

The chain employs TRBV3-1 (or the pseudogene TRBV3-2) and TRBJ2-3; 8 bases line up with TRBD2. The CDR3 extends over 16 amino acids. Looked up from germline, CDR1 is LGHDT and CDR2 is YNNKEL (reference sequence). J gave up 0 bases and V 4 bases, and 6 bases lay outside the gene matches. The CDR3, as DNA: TGTGCCAGCAGCCGAGAACTAGCGGCTAGCACAGATACGCAGTATTTT. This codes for CASSRELAASTDTQYF.

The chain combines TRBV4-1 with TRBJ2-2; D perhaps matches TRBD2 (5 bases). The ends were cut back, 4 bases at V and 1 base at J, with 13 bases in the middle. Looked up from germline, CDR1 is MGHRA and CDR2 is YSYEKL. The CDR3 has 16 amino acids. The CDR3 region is CASSRVRAQNTGELFF. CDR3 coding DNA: TGCGCCAGCAGCCGGGTGAGGGCGCAGAACACCGGGGAGCTGTTTTTT.

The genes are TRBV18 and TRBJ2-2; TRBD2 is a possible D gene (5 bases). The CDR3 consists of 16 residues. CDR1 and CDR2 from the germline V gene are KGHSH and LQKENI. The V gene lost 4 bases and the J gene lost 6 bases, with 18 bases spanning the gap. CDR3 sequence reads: CASSLDRELLAGELFF. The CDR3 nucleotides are TGTGCCAGCTCACTCGACCGGGAATTGTTAGCCGGGGAGCTGTTTTTT.

The DNA of the CDR3 is TGTGCCAGTAGTATAGCCTCGGCAAGTAATGAAAAACTGTTTTTT. Its protein is CASSIASASNEKLFF. This chain joins TRBV19 and TRBJ1-4; D gene uncertain. The CDR3 has 15 residues. Trimming left V 1 base short and J 4 bases short, with 10 bases between. Looked up from germline, CDR1 is LNHDA and CDR2 is SQIVND (reference sequence).

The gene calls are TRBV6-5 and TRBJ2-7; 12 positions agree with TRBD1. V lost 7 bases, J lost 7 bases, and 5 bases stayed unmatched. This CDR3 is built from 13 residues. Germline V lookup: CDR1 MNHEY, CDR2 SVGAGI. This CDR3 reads CASTGQGAPEQYF. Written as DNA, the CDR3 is TGTGCCAGCACGGGACAGGGGGCGCCTGAGCAGTACTTC.

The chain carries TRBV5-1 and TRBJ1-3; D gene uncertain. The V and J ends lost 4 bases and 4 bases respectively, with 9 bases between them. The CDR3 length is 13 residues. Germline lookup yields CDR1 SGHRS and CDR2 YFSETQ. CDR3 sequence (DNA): TGCGCCAGCAGCCGGGAGCTCGGAAACACCATATATTTT. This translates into CASSRELGNTIYF.

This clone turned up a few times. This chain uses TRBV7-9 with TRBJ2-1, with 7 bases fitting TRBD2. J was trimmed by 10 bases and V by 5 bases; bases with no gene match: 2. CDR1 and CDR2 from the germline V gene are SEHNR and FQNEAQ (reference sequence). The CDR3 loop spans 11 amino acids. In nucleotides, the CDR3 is TGTGCCAGCAGCCCCGGGAGGGAGCAGTTCTTC. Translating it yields CASSPGREQFF.

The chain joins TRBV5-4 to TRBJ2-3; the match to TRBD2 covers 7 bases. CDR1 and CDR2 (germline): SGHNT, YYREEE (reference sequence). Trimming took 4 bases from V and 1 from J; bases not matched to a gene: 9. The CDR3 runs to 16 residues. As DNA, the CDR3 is TGTGCCAGCAGCCCTCAGCGGGATCAACGCACAGATACGCAGTATTTT. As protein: CASSPQRDQRTDTQYF.

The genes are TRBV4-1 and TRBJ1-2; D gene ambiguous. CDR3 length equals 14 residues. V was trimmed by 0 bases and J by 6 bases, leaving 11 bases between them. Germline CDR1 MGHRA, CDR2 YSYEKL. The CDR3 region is CASSQEWARDGYTF. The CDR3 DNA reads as TGCGCCAGCAGCCAAGAGTGGGCTCGCGATGGCTACACCTTC.

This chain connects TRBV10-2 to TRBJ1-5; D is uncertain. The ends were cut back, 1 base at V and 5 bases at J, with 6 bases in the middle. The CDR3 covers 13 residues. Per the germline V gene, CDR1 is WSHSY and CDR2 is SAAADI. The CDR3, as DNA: TGCGCCAGCAGTGAGTTGGACCATCAGCCCCAGCATTTT. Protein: CASSELDHQPQHF.

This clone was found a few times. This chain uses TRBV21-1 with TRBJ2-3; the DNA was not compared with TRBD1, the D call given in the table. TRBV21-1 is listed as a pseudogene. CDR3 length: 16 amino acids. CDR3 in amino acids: CASSARPKGCTDTQYF. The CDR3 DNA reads TGTGCCAGCAGCGCTAGACCAAAGGGGTGCACAGATACGCAGTATTTT.

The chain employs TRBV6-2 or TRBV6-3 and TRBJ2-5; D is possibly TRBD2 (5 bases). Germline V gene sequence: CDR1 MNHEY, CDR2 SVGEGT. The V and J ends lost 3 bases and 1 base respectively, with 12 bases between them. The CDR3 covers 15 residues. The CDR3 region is CASSYRAGFQETQYF. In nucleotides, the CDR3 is TGTGCCAGCAGTTATCGGGCGGGCTTCCAAGAGACCCAGTACTTC.